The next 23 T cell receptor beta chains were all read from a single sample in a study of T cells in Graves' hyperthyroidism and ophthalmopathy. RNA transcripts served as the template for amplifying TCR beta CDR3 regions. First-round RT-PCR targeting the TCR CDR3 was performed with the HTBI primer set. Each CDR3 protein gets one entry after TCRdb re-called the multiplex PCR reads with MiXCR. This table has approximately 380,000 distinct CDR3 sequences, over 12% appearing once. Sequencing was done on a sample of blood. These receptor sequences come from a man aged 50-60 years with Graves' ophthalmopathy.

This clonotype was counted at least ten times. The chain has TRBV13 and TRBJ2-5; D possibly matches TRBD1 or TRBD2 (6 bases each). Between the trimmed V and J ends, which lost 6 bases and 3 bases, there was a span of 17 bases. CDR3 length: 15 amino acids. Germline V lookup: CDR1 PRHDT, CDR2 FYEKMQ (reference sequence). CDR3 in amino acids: CASRWKGGLKETQYF. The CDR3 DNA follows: TGTGCCAGCAGGTGGAAGGGGGGCCTCAAAGAGACCCAGTACTTC.

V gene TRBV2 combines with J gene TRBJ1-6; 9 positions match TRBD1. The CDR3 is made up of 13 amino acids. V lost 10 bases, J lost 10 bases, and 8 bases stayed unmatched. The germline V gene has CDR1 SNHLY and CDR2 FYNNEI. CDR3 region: CATQGQGTSPLHF. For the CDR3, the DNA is TGTGCCACGCAGGGACAGGGTACCTCACCCCTCCACTTT. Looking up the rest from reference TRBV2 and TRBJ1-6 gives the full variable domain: EPEVTQTPSHQVTQMGQEVILRCVPISNHLYFYWYRQILGQKVEFLVSFYNNEISEKSEIFDDQFSVERPDGSNFTLKIRSTKLEDSAMYFCATQGQGTSPLHFGNGTRLTVT.

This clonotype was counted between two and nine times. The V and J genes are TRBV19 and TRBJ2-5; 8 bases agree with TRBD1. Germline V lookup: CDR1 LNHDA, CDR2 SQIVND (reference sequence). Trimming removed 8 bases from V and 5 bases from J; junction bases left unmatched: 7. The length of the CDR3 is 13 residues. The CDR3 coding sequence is TGTGCCAGTCGGACAGGGTTTGGTGAGACCCAGTACTTC. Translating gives CASRTGFGETQYF.

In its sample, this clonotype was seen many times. In nucleotides, the CDR3 is TGTGCCAGCCTGGTGGGGGAGAATACAGATACGCAGTATTTT. Its translation: CASLVGENTDTQYF. The genes are TRBV6-1 and TRBJ2-3; D possibly matches TRBD1 or TRBD2 (5 bases each). The CDR3 is 14 amino acids. Trimming took off 8 bases at V and 3 bases at J, with 15 bases between the two ends. Germline V gene sequence: CDR1 MNHNS, CDR2 SASEGT.

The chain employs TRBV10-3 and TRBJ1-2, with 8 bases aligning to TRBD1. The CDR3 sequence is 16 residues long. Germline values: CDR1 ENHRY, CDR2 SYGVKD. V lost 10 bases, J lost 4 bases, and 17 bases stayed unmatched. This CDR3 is CATQSSSTGDLYGYTF. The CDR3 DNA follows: TGTGCCACGCAGTCCTCGTCGACAGGGGATCTCTATGGCTACACCTTC.

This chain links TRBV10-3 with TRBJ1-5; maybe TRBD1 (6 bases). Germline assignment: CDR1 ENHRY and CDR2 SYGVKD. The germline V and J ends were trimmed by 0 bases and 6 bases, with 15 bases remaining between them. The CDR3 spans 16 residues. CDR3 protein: CAISESDSGGIQPQHF. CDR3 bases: TGTGCCATCAGTGAGTCGGACAGCGGGGGGATTCAGCCCCAGCATTTT.

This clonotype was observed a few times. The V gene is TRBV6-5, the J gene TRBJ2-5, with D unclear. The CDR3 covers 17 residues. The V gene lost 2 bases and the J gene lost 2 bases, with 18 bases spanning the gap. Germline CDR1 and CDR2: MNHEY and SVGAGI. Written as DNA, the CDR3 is TGTGCCAGCAGTTACACGACCAAGGGCGCCTGGCAAGAGACCCAGTACTTC. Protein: CASSYTTKGAWQETQYF.

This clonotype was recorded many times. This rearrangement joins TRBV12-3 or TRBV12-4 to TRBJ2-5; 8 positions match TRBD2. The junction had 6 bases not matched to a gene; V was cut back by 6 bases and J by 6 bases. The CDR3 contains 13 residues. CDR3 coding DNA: TGTGCCAGCAGCCCAGCGGGAGCTCAGACCCAGTACTTC. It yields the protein CASSPAGAQTQYF.

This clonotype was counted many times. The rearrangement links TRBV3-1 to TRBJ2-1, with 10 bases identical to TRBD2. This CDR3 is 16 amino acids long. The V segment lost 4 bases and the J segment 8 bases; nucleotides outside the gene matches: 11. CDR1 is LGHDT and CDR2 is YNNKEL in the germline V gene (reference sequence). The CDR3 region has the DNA TGTGCCAGCAGCCTTCTAGCGGGAGCTTTGATCTATGAGCAGTTCTTC. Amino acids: CASSLLAGALIYEQFF.

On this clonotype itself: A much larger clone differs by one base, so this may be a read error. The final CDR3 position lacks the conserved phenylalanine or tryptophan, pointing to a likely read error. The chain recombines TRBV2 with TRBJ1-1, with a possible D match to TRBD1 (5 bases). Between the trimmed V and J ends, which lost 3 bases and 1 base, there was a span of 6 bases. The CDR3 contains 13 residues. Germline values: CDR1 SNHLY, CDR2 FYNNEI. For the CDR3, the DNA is TGTGCCAGCAGTGACGACAGGAACACTGAAGCTTTCCTT. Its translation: CASSDDRNTEAFL.

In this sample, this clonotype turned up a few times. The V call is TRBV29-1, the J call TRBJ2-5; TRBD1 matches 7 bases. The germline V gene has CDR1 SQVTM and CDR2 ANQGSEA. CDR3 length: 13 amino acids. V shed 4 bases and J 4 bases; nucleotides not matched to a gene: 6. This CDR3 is CSVVDRVIETQYF. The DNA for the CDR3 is TGCAGCGTTGTCGACAGGGTAATAGAGACCCAGTACTTC.

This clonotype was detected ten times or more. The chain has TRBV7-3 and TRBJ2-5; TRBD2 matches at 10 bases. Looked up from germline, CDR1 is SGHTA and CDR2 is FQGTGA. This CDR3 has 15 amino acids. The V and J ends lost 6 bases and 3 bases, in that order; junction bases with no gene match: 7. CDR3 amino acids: CASSFLAGVEETQYF. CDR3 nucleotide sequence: TGTGCCAGCAGTTTCCTAGCGGGAGTAGAAGAGACCCAGTACTTC.

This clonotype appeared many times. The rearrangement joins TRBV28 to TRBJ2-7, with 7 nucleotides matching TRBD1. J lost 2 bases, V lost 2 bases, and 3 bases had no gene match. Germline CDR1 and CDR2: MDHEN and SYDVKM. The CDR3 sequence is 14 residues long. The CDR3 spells CASSLPQGPYEQYF. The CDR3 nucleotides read TGTGCCAGCAGTTTACCACAGGGGCCCTACGAGCAGTACTTC.

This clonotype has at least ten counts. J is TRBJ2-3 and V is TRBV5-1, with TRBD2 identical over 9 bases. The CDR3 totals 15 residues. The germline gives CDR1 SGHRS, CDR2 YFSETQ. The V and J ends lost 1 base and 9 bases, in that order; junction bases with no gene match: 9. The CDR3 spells CASSLTSGRQGTQYF. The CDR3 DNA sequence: TGCGCCAGCAGCTTGACTAGCGGGCGACAAGGAACGCAGTATTTT. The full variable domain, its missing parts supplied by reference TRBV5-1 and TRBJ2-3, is KAGVTQTPRYLIKTRGQQVTLSCSPISGHRSVSWYQQTPGQGLQFLFEYFSETQRNKGNFPGRFSGRQFSNSRSEMNVSTLELGDSALYLCASSLTSGRQGTQYFGPGTRLTVL.

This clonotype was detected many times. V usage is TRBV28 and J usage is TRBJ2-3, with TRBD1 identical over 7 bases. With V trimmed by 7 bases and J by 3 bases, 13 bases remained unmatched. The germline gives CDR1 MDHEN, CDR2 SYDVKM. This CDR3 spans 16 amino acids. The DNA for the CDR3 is TGTGCCAGCACTTTCATACAGGGGCAAGGGACAGATACGCAGTATTTT. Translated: CASTFIQGQGTDTQYF.

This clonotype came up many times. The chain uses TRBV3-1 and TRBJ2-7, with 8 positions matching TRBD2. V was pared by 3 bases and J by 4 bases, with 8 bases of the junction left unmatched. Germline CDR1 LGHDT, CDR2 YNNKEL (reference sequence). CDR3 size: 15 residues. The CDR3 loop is CASSHSGARSYEQYF. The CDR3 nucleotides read TGTGCCAGCAGCCATAGCGGGGCCAGGAGTTACGAGCAGTACTTC.

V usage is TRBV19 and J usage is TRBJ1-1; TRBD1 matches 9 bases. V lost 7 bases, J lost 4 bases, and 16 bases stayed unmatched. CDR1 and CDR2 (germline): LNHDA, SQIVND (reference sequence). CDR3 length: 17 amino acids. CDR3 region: CASTIGGQGGGGTEAFF. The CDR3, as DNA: TGTGCCAGTACCATTGGGGGACAGGGAGGAGGCGGCACTGAAGCTTTCTTT.

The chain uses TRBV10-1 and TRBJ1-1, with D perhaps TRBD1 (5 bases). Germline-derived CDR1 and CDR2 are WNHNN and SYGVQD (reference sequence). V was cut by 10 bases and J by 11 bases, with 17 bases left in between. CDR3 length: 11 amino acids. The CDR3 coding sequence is TGCGCCATCATCACGGGACCGAGCGCTTTCTTT. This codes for CAIITGPSAFF.

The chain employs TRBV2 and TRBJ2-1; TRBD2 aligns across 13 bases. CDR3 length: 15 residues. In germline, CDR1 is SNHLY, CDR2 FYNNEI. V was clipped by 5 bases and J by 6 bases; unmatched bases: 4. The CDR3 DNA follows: TGTGCCAGCAGTAATCGACTAGCGGGAGGCAATGAGCAGTTCTTC. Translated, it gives CASSNRLAGGNEQFF.

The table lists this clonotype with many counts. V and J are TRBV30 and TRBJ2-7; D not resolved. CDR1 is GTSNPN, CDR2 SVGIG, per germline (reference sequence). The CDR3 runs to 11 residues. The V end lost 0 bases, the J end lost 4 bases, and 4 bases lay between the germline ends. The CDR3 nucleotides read TGTGCCTGGAGTGTAAGGTACGAGCAGTACTTC. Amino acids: CAWSVRYEQYF. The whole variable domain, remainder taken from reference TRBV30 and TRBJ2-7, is SQTIHQWPATLVQPVGSPLSLECTVEGTSNPNLYWYRQAAGRGLQLLFYSVGIGQISSEVPQNLSASRPQDRQFILSSKKLLLSDSGFYLCAWSVRYEQYFGPGTRLTVT.

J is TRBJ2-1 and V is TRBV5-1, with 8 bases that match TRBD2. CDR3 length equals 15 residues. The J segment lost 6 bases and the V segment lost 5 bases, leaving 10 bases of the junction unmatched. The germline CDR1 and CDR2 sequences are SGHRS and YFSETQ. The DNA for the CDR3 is TGCGCCAGCAGGCCAATTTCCGGGACTAGCAATGAGCAGTTCTTC. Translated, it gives CASRPISGTSNEQFF.

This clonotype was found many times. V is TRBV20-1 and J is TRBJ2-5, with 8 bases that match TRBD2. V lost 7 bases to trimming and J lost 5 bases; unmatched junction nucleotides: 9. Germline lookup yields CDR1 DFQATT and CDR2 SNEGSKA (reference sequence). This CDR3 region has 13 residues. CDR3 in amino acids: CSVAAGVDETQYF. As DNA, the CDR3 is TGCAGTGTCGCAGCGGGAGTAGATGAGACCCAGTACTTC.

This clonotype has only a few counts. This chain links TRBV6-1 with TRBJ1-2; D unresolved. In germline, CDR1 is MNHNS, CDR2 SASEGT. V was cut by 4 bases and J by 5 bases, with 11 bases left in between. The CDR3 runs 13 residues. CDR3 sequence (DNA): TGTGCCAGCAGTGCCCGGACGGAATATGGCTACACCTTC. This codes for CASSARTEYGYTF.